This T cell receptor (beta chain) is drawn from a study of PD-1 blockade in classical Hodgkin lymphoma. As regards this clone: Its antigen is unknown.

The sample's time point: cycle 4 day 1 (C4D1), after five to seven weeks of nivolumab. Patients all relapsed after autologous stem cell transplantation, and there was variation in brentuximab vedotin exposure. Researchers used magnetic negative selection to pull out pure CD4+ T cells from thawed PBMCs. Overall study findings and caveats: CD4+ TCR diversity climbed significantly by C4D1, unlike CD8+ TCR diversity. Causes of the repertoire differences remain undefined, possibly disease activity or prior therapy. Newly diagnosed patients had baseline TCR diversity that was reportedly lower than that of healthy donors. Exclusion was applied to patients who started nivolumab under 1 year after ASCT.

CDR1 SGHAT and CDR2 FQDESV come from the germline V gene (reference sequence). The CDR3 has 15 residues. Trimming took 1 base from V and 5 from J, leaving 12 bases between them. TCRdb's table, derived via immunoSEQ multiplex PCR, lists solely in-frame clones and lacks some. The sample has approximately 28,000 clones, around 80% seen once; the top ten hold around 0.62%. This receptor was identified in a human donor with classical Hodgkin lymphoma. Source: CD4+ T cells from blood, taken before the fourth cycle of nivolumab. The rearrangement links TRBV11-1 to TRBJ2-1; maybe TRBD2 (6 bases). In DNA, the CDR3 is TGTGCCAGCAGCTTAGGAGGCGGGGCTAACAATGAGCAGTTCTTC. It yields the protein CASSLGGGANNEQFF.